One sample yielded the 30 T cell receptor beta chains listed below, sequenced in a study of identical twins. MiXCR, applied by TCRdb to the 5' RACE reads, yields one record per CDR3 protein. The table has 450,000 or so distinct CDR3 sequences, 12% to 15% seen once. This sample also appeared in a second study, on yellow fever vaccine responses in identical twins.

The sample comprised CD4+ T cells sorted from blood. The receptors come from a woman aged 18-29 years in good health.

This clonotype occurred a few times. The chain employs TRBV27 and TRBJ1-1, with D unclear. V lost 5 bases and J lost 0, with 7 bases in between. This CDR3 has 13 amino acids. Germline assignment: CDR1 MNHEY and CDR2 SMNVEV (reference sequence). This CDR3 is CASSAIMNTEAFF. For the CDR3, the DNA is TGTGCCAGCAGTGCTATTATGAACACTGAAGCTTTCTTT.

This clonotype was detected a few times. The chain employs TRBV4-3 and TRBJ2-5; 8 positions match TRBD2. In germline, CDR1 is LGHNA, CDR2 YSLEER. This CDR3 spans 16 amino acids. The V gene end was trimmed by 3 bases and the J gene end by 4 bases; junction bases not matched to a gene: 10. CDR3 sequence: CASSHGGTSLLETQYF. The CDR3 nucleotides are TGCGCCAGCAGCCACGGAGGGACTAGTCTTTTAGAGACCCAGTACTTC.

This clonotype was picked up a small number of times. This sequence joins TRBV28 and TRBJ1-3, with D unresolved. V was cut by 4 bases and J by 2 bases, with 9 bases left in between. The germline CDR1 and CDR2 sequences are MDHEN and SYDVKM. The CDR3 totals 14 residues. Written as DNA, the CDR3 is TGTGCCAGCAGTTCCTACAGTCCTGGAAACACCATATATTTT. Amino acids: CASSSYSPGNTIYF.

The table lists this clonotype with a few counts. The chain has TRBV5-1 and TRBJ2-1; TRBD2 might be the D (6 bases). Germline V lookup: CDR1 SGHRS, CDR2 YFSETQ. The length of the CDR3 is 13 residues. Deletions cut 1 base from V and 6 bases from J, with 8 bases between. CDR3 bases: TGCGCCAGCAGCTTGCTGGAGGGCAATGAGCAGTTCTTC. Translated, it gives CASSLLEGNEQFF.

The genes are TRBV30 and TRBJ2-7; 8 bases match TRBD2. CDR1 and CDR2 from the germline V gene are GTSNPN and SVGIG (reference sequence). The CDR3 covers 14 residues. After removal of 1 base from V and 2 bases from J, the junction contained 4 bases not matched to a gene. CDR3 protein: CAWSASGSAYEQYF. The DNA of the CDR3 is TGTGCCTGGAGTGCCAGCGGGAGCGCCTACGAGCAGTACTTC.

The CDR3 nucleotides read TGTGCCAGCAGGACAGGTCGGGGTAATGAAAAACTGTTTTTT. Protein product: CASRTGRGNEKLFF. The genes are TRBV6-1 and TRBJ1-4; perhaps TRBD1 as D (6 bases). CDR1 is MNHNS and CDR2 is SASEGT in the germline V gene. This CDR3 region has 14 residues. Trimming stripped 6 bases from V and 4 bases from J, with 12 bases between.

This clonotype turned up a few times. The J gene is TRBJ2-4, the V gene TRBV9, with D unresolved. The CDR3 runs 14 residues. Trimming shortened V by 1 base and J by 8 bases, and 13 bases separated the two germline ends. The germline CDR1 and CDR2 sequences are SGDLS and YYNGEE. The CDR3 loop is CASSVSLLSDIQYF. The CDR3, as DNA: TGTGCCAGCAGCGTATCTCTGTTGTCGGACATTCAGTACTTC.

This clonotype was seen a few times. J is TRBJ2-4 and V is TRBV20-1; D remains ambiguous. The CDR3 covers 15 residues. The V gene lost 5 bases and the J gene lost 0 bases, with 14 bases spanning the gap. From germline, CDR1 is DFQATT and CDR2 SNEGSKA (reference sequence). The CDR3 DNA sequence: TGCAGTGCTCCCTACCCTCTAATAGCCAAAAACATTCAGTACTTC. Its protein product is CSAPYPLIAKNIQYF.

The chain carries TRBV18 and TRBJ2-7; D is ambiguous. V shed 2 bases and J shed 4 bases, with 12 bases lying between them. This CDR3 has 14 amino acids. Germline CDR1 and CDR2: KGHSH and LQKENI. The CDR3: CASSPGDLGYEQYF. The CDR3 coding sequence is TGTGCCAGCTCACCAGGGGATTTGGGATACGAGCAGTACTTC.

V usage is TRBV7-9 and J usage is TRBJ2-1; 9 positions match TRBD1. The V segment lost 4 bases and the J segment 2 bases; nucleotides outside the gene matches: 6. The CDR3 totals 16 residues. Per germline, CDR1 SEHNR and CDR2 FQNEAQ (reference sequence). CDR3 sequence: CASSSVGQGPYNEQFF. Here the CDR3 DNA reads TGTGCCAGCAGCTCAGTGGGACAGGGTCCCTACAATGAGCAGTTCTTC.

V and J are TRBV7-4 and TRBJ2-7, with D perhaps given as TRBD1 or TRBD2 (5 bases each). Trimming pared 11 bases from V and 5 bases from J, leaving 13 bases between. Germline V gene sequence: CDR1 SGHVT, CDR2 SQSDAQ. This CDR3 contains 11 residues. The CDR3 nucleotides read TGTGCCGGACCCAGGGACGACGAGCAGTACTTC. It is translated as CAGPRDDEQYF.

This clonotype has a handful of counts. CDR3 DNA: TGTGCCAGCTCCGCCCTTAGCTCCTACAATGAGCAGTTCTTC. Its translation: CASSALSSYNEQFF. The chain uses TRBV27 and TRBJ2-1; D gene ambiguous. This CDR3 is built from 14 residues. Per the germline V gene, CDR1 is MNHEY and CDR2 is SMNVEV (reference sequence). Between the trimmed V and J ends, which lost 8 bases and 0 bases, there was a span of 11 bases.

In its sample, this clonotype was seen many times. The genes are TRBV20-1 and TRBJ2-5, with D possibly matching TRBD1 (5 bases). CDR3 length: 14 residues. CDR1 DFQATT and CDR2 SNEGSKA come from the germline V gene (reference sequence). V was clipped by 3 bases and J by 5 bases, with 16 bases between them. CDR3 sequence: CSASVRVVSETQYF. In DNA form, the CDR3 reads TGCAGTGCTAGTGTCAGGGTGGTATCGGAGACCCAGTACTTC.

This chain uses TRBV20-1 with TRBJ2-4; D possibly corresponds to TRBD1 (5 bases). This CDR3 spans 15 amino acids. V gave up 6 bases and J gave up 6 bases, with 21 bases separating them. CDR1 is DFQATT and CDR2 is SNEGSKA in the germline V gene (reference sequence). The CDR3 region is CSATSTTEPLNIQYF. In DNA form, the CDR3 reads TGCAGTGCAACTTCTACGACAGAGCCGCTAAACATTCAGTACTTC.

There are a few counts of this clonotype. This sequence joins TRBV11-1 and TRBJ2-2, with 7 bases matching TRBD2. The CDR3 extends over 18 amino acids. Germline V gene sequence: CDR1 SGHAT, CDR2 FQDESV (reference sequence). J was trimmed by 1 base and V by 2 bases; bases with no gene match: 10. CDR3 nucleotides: TGTGCCAGCAGCTTATTAGGGGCTCTAGCGGAGAACACCGGGGAGCTGTTTTTT. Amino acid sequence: CASSLLGALAENTGELFF.

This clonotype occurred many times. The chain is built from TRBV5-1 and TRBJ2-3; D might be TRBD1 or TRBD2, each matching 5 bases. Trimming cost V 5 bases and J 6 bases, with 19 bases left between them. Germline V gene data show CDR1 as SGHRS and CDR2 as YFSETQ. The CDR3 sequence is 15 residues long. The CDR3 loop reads CASRKTGTSPDTQYF. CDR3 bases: TGCGCCAGCAGGAAGACCGGGACCAGCCCGGATACGCAGTATTTT.

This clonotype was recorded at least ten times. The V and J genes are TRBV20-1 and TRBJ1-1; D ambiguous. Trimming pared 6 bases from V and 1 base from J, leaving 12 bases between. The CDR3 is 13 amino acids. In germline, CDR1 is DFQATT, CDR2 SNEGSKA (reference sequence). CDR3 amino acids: CSAIGYPNTEAFF. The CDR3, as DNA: TGCAGTGCCATAGGCTATCCGAACACTGAAGCTTTCTTT.

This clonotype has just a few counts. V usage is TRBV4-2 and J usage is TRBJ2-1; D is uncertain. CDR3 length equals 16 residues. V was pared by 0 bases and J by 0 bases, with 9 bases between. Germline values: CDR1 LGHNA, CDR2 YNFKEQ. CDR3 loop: CASSQDQASSYNEQFF. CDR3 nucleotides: TGTGCCAGCAGCCAAGATCAGGCAAGCTCCTACAATGAGCAGTTCTTC.

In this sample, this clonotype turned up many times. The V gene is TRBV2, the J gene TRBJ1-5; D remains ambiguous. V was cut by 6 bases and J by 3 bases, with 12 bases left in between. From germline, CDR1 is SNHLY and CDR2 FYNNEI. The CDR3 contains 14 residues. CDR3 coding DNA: TGTGCCAGCAGGAAGGACGGGGACAATCAGCCCCAGCATTTT. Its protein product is CASRKDGDNQPQHF. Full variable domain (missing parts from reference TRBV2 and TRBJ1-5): EPEVTQTPSHQVTQMGQEVILRCVPISNHLYFYWYRQILGQKVEFLVSFYNNEISEKSEIFDDQFSVERPDGSNFTLKIRSTKLEDSAMYFCASRKDGDNQPQHFGDGTRLSIL.

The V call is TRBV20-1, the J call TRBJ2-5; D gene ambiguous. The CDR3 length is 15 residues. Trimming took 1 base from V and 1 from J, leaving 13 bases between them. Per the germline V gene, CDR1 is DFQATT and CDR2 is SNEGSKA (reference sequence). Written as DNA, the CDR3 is TGCAGTGCTAGAGGTCCTCTAACCCGCCAAGAGACCCAGTACTTC. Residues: CSARGPLTRQETQYF.

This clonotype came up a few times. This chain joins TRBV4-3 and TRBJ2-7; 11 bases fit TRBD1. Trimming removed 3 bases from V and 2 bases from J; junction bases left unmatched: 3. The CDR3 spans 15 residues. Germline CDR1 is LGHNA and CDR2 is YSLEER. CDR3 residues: CASSQGTGGAYEQYF. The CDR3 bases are TGCGCCAGCAGCCAGGGGACAGGGGGGGCCTACGAGCAGTACTTC.

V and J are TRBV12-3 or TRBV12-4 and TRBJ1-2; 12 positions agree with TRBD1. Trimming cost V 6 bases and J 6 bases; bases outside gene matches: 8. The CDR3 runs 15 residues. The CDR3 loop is CASRPHGTGGNGYTF. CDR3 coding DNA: TGTGCCAGCAGACCCCATGGGACAGGGGGCAATGGCTACACCTTC.

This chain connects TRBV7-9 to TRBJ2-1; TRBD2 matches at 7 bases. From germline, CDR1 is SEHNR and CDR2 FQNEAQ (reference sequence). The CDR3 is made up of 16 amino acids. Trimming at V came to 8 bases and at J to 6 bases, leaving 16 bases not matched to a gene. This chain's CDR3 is CASSVYVSGIPNEQFF. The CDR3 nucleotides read TGTGCCAGCTCGGTTTATGTGAGCGGGATACCCAATGAGCAGTTCTTC.

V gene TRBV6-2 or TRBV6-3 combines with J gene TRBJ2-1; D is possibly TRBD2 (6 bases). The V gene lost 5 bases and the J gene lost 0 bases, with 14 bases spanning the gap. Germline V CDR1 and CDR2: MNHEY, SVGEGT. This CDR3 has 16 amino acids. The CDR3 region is CASSPLGGTSYNEQFF. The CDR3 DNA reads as TGTGCCAGCAGTCCCTTGGGGGGAACCTCCTACAATGAGCAGTTCTTC.

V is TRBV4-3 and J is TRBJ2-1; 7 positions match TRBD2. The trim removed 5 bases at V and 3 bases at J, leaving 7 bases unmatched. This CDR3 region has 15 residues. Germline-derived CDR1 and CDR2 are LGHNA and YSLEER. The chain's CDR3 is CASSGVSGIYNEQFF. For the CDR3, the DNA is TGCGCCAGCAGCGGAGTGAGCGGGATCTACAATGAGCAGTTCTTC.

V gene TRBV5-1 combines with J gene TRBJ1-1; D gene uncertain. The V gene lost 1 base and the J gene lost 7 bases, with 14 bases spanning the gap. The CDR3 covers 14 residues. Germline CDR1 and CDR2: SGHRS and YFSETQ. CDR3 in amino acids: CASSLFATTDEAFF. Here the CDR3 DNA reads TGCGCCAGCAGCTTGTTCGCAACTACAGATGAAGCTTTCTTT.

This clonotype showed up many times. For the CDR3, the DNA is TGTGCCAGCAGCCCAGACTACTACGAGCAGTACTTC. Residues: CASSPDYYEQYF. The chain uses TRBV7-2 and TRBJ2-7; the D gene is possibly TRBD2 (5 bases). This CDR3 is 12 amino acids long. Germline CDR1 SGHTA, CDR2 FQGNSA. Trimming removed 5 bases from V and 3 bases from J, with 8 bases in between.

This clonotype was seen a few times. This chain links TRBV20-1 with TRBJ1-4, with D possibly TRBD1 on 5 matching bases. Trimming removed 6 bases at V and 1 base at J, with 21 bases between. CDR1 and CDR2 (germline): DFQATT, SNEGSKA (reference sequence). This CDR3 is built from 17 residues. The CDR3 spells CSARVWVATVTNEKLFF. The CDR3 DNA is TGCAGTGCCAGGGTGTGGGTCGCCACGGTAACTAATGAAAAACTGTTTTTT.

In nucleotides, the CDR3 is TGCAGTGCTCCCCCTGACGGGAGGGCCGGTGGGCAGTTCTTC. It yields the protein CSAPPDGRAGGQFF. This chain links TRBV20-1 with TRBJ2-1; TRBD2 agrees at 8 bases. Losses at the gene ends were 5 bases for V and 12 bases for J; bases not matched to a gene: 15. Germline CDR1 is DFQATT and CDR2 is SNEGSKA (reference sequence). The CDR3 is made up of 14 amino acids.

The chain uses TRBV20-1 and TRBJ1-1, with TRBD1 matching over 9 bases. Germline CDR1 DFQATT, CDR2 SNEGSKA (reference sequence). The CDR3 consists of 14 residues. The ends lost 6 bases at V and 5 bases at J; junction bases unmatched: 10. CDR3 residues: CSALVGQGITEAFF. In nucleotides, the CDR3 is TGCAGTGCCCTCGTGGGACAGGGAATAACTGAAGCTTTCTTT.